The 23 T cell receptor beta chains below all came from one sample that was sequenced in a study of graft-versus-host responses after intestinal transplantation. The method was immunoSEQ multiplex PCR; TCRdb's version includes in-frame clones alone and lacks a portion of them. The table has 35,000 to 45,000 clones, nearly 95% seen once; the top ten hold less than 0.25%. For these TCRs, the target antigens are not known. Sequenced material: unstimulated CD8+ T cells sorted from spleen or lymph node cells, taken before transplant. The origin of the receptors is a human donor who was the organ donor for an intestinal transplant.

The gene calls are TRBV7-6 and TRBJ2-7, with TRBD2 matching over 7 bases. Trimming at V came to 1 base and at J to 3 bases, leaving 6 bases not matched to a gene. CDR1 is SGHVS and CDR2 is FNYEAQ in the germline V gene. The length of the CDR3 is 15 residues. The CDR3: CASSLGGGFSYEQYF. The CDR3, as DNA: TGTGCCAGCAGCTTAGGGGGGGGTTTTAGCTACGAGCAGTACTTC.

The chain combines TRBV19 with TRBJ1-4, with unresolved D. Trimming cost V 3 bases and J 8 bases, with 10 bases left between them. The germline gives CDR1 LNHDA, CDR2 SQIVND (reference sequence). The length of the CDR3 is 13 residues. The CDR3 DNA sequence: TGTGCCAGTAGTATTGCCCTGTCCGAAAAACTGTTTTTT. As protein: CASSIALSEKLFF.

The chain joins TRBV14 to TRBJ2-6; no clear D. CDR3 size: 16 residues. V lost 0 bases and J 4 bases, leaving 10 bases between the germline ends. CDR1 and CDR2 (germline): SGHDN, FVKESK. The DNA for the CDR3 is TGTGCCAGCAGCCAAGATTTGGGCCCCGGGGCCAACGTCCTGACTTTC. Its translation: CASSQDLGPGANVLTF.

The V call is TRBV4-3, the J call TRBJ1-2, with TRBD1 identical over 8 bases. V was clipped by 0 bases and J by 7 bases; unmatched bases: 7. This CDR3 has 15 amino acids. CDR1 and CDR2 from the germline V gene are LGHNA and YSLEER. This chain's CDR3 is CASSQDTGTGGGYTF. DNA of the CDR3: TGCGCCAGCAGCCAAGATACCGGGACAGGCGGTGGCTACACCTTC.

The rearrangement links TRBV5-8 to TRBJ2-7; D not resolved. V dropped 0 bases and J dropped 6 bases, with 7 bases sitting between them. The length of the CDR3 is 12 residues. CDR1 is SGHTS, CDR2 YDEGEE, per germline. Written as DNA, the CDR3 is TGTGCCAGCAGCTTGGTTCCCTCCGAGCAGTACTTC. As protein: CASSLVPSEQYF.

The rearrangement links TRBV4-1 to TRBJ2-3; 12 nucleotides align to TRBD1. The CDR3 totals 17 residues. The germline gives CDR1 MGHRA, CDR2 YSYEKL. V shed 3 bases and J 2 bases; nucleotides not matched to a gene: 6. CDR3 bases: TGCGCCAGCAGCCAGACCCCGGGACAGGGGGCCACAGATACGCAGTATTTT. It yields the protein CASSQTPGQGATDTQYF.

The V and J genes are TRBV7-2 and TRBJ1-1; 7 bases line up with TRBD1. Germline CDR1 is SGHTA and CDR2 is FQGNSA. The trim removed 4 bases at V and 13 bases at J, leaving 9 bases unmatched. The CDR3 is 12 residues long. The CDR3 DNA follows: TGTGCCAGCAGCTCCCGGACAGGCGGTGGTTTCTTT. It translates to CASSSRTGGGFF. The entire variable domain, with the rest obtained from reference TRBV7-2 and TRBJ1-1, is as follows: GAGVSQSPSNKVTEKGKDVELRCDPISGHTALYWYRQSLGQGLEFLIYFQGNSAPDKSGLPSDRFSAERTGGSVSTLTIQRTQQEDSAVYLCASSSRTGGGFFGQGTRLTVV.

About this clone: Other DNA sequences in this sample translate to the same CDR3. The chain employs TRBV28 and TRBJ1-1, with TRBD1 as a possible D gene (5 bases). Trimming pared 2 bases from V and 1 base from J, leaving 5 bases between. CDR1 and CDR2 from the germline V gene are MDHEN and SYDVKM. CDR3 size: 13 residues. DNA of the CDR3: TGTGCCAGCAGTTTAACAGGGAACACTGAAGCTTTCTTT. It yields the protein CASSLTGNTEAFF.

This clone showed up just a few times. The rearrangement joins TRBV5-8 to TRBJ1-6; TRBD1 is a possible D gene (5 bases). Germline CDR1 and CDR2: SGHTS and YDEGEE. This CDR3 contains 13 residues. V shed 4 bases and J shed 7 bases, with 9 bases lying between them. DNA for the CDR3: TGTGCCAGCAGCCCCCGACAGAATTCACCCCTCCACTTT. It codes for CASSPRQNSPLHF.

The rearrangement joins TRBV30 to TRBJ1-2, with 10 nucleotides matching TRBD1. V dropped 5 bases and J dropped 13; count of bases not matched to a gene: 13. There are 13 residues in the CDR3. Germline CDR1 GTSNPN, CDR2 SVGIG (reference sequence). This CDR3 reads CAWGSRQGAQFTF. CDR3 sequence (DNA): TGTGCCTGGGGTTCTCGACAGGGGGCTCAGTTCACCTTC.

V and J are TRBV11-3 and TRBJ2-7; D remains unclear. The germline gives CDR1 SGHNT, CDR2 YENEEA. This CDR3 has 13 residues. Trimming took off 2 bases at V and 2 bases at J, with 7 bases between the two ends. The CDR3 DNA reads TGTGCCAGCAGCTTAAACAACCCCTACGAGCAGTACTTC. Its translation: CASSLNNPYEQYF.

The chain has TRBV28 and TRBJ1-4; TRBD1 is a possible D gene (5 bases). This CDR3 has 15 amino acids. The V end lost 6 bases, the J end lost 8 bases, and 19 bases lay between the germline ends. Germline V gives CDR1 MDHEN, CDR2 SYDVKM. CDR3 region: CASRFIQGAWEKLFF. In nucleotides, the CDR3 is TGTGCCAGCAGGTTTATCCAGGGCGCTTGGGAAAAACTGTTTTTT.

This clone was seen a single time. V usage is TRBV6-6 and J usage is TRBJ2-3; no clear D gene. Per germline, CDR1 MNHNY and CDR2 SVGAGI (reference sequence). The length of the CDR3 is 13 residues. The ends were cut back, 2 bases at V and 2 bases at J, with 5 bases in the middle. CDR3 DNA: TGTGCCAGCAGTTACCTAATCACAGATACGCAGTATTTT. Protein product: CASSYLITDTQYF.

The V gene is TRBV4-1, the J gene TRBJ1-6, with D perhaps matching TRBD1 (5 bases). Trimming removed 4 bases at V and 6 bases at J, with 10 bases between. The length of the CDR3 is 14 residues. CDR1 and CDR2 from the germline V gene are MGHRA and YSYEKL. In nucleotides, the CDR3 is TGCGCCAGCAGCCCGACGCAGGGTAATTCACCCCTCCACTTT. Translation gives CASSPTQGNSPLHF.

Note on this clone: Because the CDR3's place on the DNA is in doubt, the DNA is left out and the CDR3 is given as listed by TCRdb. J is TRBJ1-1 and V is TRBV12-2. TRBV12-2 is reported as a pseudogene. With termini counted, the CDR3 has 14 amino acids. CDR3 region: CASRLVGGGAEAFF.

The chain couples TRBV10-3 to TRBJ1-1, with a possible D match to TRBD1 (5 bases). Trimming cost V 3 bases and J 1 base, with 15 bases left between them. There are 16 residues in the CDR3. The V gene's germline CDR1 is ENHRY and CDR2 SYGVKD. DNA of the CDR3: TGTGCCATCAGTGACTTACCTGACGGACAGAACACTGAAGCTTTCTTT. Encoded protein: CAISDLPDGQNTEAFF.

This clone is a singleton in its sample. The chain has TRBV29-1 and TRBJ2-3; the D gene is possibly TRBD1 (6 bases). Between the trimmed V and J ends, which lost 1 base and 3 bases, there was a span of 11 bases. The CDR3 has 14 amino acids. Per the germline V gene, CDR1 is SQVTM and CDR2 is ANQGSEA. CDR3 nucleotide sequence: TGCAGCGTTGAAGGGACAGTGGGGACAGATACGCAGTATTTT. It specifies CSVEGTVGTDTQYF.

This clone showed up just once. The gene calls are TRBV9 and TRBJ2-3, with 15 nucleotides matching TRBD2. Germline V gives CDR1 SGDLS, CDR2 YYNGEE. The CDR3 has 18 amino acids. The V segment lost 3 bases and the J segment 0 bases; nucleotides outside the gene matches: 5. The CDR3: CASSGRTSGGVSTDTQYF. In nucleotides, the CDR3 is TGTGCCAGCAGCGGTCGGACTAGCGGGGGGGTAAGCACAGATACGCAGTATTTT.

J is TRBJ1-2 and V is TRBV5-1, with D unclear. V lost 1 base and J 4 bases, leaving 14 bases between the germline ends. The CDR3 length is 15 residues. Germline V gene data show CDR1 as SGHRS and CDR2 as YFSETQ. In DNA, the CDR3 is TGCGCCAGCAGCTTGTCCCAGGCCTGGAGCTATGGCTACACCTTC. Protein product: CASSLSQAWSYGYTF.

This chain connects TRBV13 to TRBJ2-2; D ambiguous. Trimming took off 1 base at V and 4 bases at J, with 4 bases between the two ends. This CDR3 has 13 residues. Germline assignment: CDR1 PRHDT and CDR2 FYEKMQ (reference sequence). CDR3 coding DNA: TGTGCCAGCAGCTTAGTTACCACCGGGGAGCTGTTTTTT. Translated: CASSLVTTGELFF.

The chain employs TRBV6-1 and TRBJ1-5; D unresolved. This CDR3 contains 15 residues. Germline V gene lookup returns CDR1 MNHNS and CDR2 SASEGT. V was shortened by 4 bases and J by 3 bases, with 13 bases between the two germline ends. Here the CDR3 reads CASSGTIMDNQPQHF. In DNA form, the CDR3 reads TGTGCCAGCAGTGGGACGATTATGGACAATCAGCCCCAGCATTTT.

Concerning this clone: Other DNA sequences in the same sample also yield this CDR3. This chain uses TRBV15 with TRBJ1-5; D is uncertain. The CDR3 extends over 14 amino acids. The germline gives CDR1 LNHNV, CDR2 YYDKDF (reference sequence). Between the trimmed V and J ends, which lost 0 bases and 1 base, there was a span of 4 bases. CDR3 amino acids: CATSREGSNQPQHF. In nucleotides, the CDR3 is TGTGCCACCAGCAGAGAGGGCAGCAATCAGCCCCAGCATTTT.

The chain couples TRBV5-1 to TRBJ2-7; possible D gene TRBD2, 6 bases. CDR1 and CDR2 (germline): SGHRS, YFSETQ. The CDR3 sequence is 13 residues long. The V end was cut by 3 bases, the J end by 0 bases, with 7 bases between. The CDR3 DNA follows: TGCGCCAGCAGCTCGGACTACTCCTACGAGCAGTACTTC. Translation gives CASSSDYSYEQYF.